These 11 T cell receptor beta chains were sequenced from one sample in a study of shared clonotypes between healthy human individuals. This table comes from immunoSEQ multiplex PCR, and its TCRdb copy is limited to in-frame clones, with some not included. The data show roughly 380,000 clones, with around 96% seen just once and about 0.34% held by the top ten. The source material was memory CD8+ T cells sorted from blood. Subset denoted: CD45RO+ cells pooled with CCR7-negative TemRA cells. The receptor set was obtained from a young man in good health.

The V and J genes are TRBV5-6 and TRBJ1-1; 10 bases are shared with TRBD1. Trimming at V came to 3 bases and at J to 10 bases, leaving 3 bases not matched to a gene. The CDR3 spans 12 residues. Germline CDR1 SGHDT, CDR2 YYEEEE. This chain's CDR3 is CASSSDRGVAFF. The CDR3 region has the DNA TGTGCCAGCAGCTCGGACAGGGGGGTAGCTTTCTTT.

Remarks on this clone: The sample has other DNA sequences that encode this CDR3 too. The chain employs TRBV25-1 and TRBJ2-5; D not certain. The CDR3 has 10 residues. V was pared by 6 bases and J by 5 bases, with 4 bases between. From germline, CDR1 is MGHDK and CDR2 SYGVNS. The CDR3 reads CASRGETQYF. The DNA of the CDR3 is TGTGCCAGCAGAGGGGAGACCCAGTACTTC.

The CDR3 DNA follows: TGCGCCAGCAGCCGGACAGGGGTTGATAATTCACCCCTCCACTTT. It codes for CASSRTGVDNSPLHF. J is TRBJ1-6 and V is TRBV4-1, with 9 bases fitting TRBD1. Germline trimming cut 4 bases from V and 5 bases from J; bases unmatched to any gene: 3. This CDR3 contains 15 residues. Germline V gene sequence: CDR1 MGHRA, CDR2 YSYEKL.

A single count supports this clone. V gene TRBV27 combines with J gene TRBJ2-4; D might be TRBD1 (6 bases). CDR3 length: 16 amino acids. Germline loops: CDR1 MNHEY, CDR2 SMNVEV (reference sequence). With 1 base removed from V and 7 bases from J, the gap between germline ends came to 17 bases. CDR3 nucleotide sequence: TGTGCCAGCAGTTTATATGACAGGTCCCCAAACAACATTCAGTACTTC. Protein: CASSLYDRSPNNIQYF.

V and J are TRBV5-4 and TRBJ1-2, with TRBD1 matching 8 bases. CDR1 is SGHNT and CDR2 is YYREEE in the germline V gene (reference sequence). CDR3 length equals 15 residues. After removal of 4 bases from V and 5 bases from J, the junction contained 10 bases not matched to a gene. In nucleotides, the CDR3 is TGTGCCAGCAGCCCGCCGGGACAGGTACCTTATGGCTACACCTTC. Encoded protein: CASSPPGQVPYGYTF.

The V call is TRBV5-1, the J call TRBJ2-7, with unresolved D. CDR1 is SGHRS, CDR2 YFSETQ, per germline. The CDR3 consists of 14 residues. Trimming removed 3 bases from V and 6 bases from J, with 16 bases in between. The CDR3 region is CASSWTGPFLEQYF. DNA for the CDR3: TGCGCCAGCAGCTGGACCGGGCCCTTTCTCGAGCAGTACTTC.

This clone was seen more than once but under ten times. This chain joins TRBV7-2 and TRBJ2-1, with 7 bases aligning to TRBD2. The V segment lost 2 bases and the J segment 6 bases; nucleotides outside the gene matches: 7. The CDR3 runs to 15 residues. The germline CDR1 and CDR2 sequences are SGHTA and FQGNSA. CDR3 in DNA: TGTGCCAGCAGCTTATGGGAGGGAGGCCCCAATGAGCAGTTCTTC. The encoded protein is CASSLWEGGPNEQFF.

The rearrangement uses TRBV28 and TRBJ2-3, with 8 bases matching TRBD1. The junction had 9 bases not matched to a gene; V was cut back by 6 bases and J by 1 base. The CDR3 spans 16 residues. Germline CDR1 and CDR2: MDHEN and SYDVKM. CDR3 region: CASSHRRGPGTDTQYF. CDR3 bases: TGTGCCAGCAGCCATCGCAGGGGGCCAGGCACAGATACGCAGTATTTT. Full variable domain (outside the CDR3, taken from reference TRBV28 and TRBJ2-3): DVKVTQSSRYLVKRTGEKVFLECVQDMDHENMFWYRQDPGLGLRLIYFSYDVKMKEKGDIPEGYSVSREKKERFSLILESASTNQTSMYLCASSHRRGPGTDTQYFGPGTRLTVL.

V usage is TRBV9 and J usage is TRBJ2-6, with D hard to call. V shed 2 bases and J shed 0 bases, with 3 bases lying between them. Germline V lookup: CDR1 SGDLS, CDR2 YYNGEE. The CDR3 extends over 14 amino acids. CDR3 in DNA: TGTGCCAGCAGCGTCTACTCTGGGGCCAACGTCCTGACTTTC. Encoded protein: CASSVYSGANVLTF.

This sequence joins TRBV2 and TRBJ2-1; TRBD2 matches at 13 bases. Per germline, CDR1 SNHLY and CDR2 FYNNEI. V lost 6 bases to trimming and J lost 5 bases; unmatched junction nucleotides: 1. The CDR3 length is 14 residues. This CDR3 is CASSGLAGDNEQFF. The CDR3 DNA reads TGTGCCAGCAGCGGACTAGCGGGAGACAATGAGCAGTTCTTC.

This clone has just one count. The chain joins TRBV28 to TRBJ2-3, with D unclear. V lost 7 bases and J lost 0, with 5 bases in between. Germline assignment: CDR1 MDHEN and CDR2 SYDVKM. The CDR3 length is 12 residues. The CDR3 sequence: CASTGSTDTQYF. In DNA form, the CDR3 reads TGTGCCAGCACCGGAAGCACAGATACGCAGTATTTT.